The following is a T cell receptor (beta chain) sequence with its context. The sample originates from a study of blood T cell repertoires in COVID-19. About the study: Whether acute or convalescent, the COVID-19 samples came from the United States, Italy and Spain. PBMCs, B-cell-depleted T cells, or T cells were the source of the cDNA or gDNA that made up the material.

CDR1 and CDR2 (germline): MNHEY, SVGAGI. CDR3 length: 12 residues. Trimming cost V 8 bases and J 8 bases, with 13 bases left between them. In the authors' methods: By means of reference gene primer amplification, nucleated cell counts were estimated. TCRdb's table, derived via immunoSEQ multiplex PCR, lists solely in-frame clones and lacks some. The D gene and trimming were derived from the DNA, and the V and J assignments and clone size from that table. Of tens of thousands of clones in the sample, roughly 89% were seen once. The receptor was derived from an elderly woman with acute or convalescent COVID-19. The sample was peripheral blood. The genes are TRBV6-5 and TRBJ2-4; D might be TRBD2 (5 bases). The CDR3 coding sequence is TGTGCCAGCCAGCGGACTGGGGACATTCAGTACTTC. This codes for CASQRTGDIQYF.